This paragraph reports one T cell receptor beta chain. The entry originates in a study of control samples from healthy donors and cancer patients. Clones were read by immunoSEQ multiplex PCR, and TCRdb kept only the in-frame ones, dropping some. Of roughly 90,000 clones in the sample, almost 85% were seen once. Material for sequencing was blood. This clonotype was sampled from a woman aged 55-75 years in good health.

CDR3 nucleotides: TGCGCCAGCAGCTTGGGACAGGAGAATCAGCCCCAGCATTTT. Amino acids: CASSLGQENQPQHF. The chain employs TRBV5-1 and TRBJ1-5; the D gene is possibly TRBD1 (6 bases). Trimming stripped 0 bases from V and 4 bases from J, with 8 bases between. The length of the CDR3 is 14 residues. In germline, CDR1 is SGHRS, CDR2 YFSETQ.